This TCR beta chain was captured in a study of T cell changes during pregnancy in multiple sclerosis (dated by TCRdb to the late 2010s). As for the study more broadly: In women with multiple sclerosis, the researchers looked at how the T cell repertoire shifted as pregnancy progressed.

From a lookup of the germline V gene, CDR1 and CDR2 are SGHDT and YYEEEE. V is reduced by 2 bases and J by 8 bases, leaving a spacing of 22 bases between them. The CDR3 runs 16 residues from the cysteine to the phenylalanine. Only the CDR3 portion is preserved as DNA: 48 bases, with reading frame beginning at the first base. With regard to this clone: Its specific antigen is unknown. Base qualities are not recorded, but no much larger clone differs from it by a single base.

Library creation used the immunoSEQ multiplex PCR assay. TCRdb took over this immuneACCESS table, retaining in-frame rearrangements with V and J assigned. Such tables are incomplete; in checked studies, under half of the missing clones stem from an unresolved V gene, and the remainder is unexplained. The sample table holds about 81,000 clones, of which 93% were seen once. The ten most abundant clones make up under 1.5% of the sample. Here the chain combines TRBV5-6 and TRBJ2-5; the D gene is perhaps TRBD2, on 6 matching bases. Material: peripheral blood, obtained in the third trimester of pregnancy. The sequence was collected from a female donor in good health, enrolled as a control in a pregnancy study. The nucleotides are TGTGCCAGCAGCTTAGCCGGGACTCGAGCGTGGAGTACCCAGTACTTC. This yields the protein CASSLAGTRAWSTQYF.